A selection of T cell receptor beta chains follows, all from one sample in a study of cytomegalovirus exposure and HLA in healthy donors. Assay used: immunoSEQ multiplex PCR; TCRdb lists only in-frame clones, some missing. The sample lists around 110,000 clones, roughly three quarters seen once, with around 1.6% in the top ten. Material: PBMCs. The receptors originated from a woman between 18 and 30 years old in good health and CMV-seronegative. The CDR3 runs from the conserved cysteine through the conserved F or W. The D gene is left open where the match is weak. Only some rows state a clone size, as once, few, many or a class for expanded clones.

TRBV19,TRBJ2-4,-,-,TGTGCCAGTACTCAGGGAAACATTCAGTACTTC,CASTQGNIQYF
TRBV5-1,TRBJ2-2,-,TRBD2,TGCGCCAGCAGCCCCTTAGCGGGGGGGAACACCGGGGAGCTGTTTTTT,CASSPLAGGNTGELFF
TRBV6-1,TRBJ2-1,-,TRBD2,TGTGCCAGTAAGGCTAGCGGGCTCTACAATGAGCAGTTCTTC,CASKASGLYNEQFF
TRBV30,TRBJ1-1,-,-,TGTGCCTGGAGTGTAGGAGGAGGGGTGGGAGCTTTCTTT,CAWSVGGGVGAFF
TRBV27,TRBJ1-2,-,-,TGTGCCAGCAGTTTCAACCCCTCTGGGCAAGGCTACACCTTC,CASSFNPSGQGYTF
TRBV5-6,TRBJ2-7,-,TRBD2,TGTGCCAGCAGCTTGGGAGCGGGGGCCCTATGGTACGAGCAGTACTTC,CASSLGAGALWYEQYF
TRBV2,TRBJ1-5,-,TRBD1,TGTGCCAGCAGTGAGACGGGACAGGATAATCAGCCCCAGCATTTT,CASSETGQDNQPQHF
TRBV6-5,TRBJ1-2,-,-,TGTGCCAGCATAAAACGAGGGACAAATAACTATGGCTACACCTTC,CASIKRGTNNYGYTF
TRBV28,TRBJ1-2,-,TRBD1,TGTGCCAGCACCCTAAAGGGGGCCTATGGCTACACCTTC,CASTLKGAYGYTF
TRBV11-2,TRBJ2-5,few,-,TGTGCCAGCAGCCCTATCAGGACACCTAAAGAGACCCAGTACTTC,CASSPIRTPKETQYF
TRBV9,TRBJ2-1,-,TRBD1,TGTGCCAGCAGCGTAGGTGGGACAGGGTATAGGAATGAGCAGTTCTTC,CASSVGGTGYRNEQFF
TRBV10-3,TRBJ1-5,-,-,TGTGCCATCAGGGAGGACAGTAACAATCAGCCCCAGCATTTT,CAIREDSNNQPQHF
TRBV28,TRBJ2-7,-,TRBD1,TGTGCCAGCGTGACAGGGGGCAGGGACGAGCAGTACTTC,CASVTGGRDEQYF
TRBV6-1,TRBJ2-7,-,-,TGTGCCAGCAGTGAACCAGGCGGCGGGGCCTACGAGCAGTACTTC,CASSEPGGGAYEQYF
TRBV6-1,TRBJ2-2,-,TRBD1,TGTGCCAGCAGTGAAATGACAGGGGGCACCGGGGAGCTGTTTTTT,CASSEMTGGTGELFF
TRBV2,TRBJ2-7,-,-,TGTGCCAGCAGTGAAGCGCGGACAGCGGGGTCAATACGGGAGCAGTACTTC,CASSEARTAGSIREQYF
TRBV28,TRBJ1-5,-,TRBD1,TGTGCCAGCAGCAGGGACAGGGGACTCAATCAGCCCCAGCATTTT,CASSRDRGLNQPQHF
TRBV4-1,TRBJ2-7,-,-,TGCGCCAGCAGCCAAGATTGGGCGAGCTCCTACGAGCAGTACTTC,CASSQDWASSYEQYF
TRBV10-3,TRBJ1-4,-,TRBD1,TGTGCCATCAGTGAGGGTGAGGGACAGAGAAATGAAAAACTGTTTTTT,CAISEGEGQRNEKLFF
TRBV19,TRBJ1-5,once,TRBD1,TGTGCCAGTATCAGGGACAGGGGCGCCAATCAGCCCCAGCATTTT,CASIRDRGANQPQHF
TRBV19,TRBJ1-2,-,TRBD1,TGTGCCAGTAGTTACCGGACAGGGAAGAATTACTATGGCTACACCTTC,CASSYRTGKNYYGYTF
TRBV5-4,TRBJ2-1,-,TRBD2,TGTGCCAGCAGCCTACGGACTAGCGGGGGGGTAAATGAGCAGTTCTTC,CASSLRTSGGVNEQFF
TRBV30,TRBJ2-3,few,-,TGTGCCTGGAGTATGGGCGGGGGCCCCACAGATACGCAGTATTTT,CAWSMGGGPTDTQYF
TRBV5-4,TRBJ2-3,-,TRBD2,TGTGCCAGCAGCGCGGGACTAGCGGGGGGGATAGATACGCAGTATTTT,CASSAGLAGGIDTQYF
TRBV30,TRBJ2-5,-,-,TGTGCCTGGAGCCGACCCCGCGGGAACCAAGAGACCCAGTACTTC,CAWSRPRGNQETQYF
TRBV2,TRBJ1-1,-,-,TGTGCCAGCAGTTCCCCTCGCGGGGACACTGAAGCTTTCTTT,CASSSPRGDTEAFF
TRBV5-5,TRBJ1-5,-,-,TGTGCCAGCAGGAGACAGCCCAATCAGCCCCAGCATTTT,CASRRQPNQPQHF
TRBV30,TRBJ1-5,-,-,TGTGCCTGGAGTGTAGGGTCCGGAGGAATCAATCAGCCCCAGCATTTT,CAWSVGSGGINQPQHF
TRBV30,TRBJ2-3,-,-,TGTGCCTGGAGTGTAAAACTGGATACGCAGTATTTT,CAWSVKLDTQYF